The 15 T cell receptor beta chains below all came from one sample that was sequenced in a study of blood T cell repertoires in COVID-19. The data were produced by immunoSEQ multiplex PCR, yet TCRdb's version contains in-frame clones alone and is incomplete. The sample has 200,000 to 250,000 clones; 84% are singletons. Specimen: peripheral blood. The receptors shown here come from a woman aged 55 to 70 who had recovered from COVID-19.

CDR3 sequence reads: CASSLAGDRRDIRFF. The CDR3 DNA reads TGTGCCAGCAGCTTGGCCGGGGACAGGCGGGATATCAGGTTTTTT. The V and J genes are TRBV5-4 and TRBJ1-4; TRBD1 matches 8 bases. Germline V gives CDR1 SGHNT, CDR2 YYREEE (reference sequence). J was trimmed by 16 bases and V by 0 bases; bases with no gene match: 14. The CDR3 sequence is 15 residues long. Together with reference TRBV5-4 and TRBJ1-4, the CDR3 gives the full variable domain: ETGVTQSPTHLIKTRGQQVTLRCSSQSGHNTVSWYQQALGQGPQFIFQYYREEENGRGNFPPRFSGLQFPNYSSELNVNALELDDSALYLCASSLAGDRRDIRFFGSGTQLSVL.

The rearrangement uses TRBV6-1 and TRBJ2-7; the D gene is possibly TRBD1 (5 bases). Deletions cut 3 bases from V and 0 bases from J, with 9 bases between. The germline gives CDR1 MNHNS, CDR2 SASEGT. The CDR3 length is 14 residues. CDR3 DNA sequence: TGTGCCAGCAGTGACGACAGAAGCTCCTACGAGCAGTACTTC. Translation gives CASSDDRSSYEQYF.

V gene TRBV7-3 combines with J gene TRBJ2-5, with 8 bases aligning to TRBD1. Germline CDR1 SGHTA, CDR2 FQGTGA. V was clipped by 2 bases and J by 5 bases; unmatched bases: 4. The CDR3 loop spans 14 amino acids. The CDR3 sequence: CASSLQGAGETQYF. CDR3 nucleotide sequence: TGTGCCAGCAGCTTACAGGGGGCAGGGGAGACCCAGTACTTC.

This chain joins TRBV7-8 and TRBJ2-7; TRBD2 might be the D (6 bases). Germline assignment: CDR1 SGHVS and CDR2 FQNEAQ. This CDR3 is built from 16 residues. V was clipped by 5 bases and J by 3 bases, with 20 bases between them. CDR3 nucleotides: TGTGCCAGCAGCCCCAGCCCGGGACGGGAGCTCTACGAGCAGTACTTC. Protein sequence: CASSPSPGRELYEQYF.

This CDR3 reads CASSQEGPGLSYGYTF. In nucleotides, the CDR3 is TGCGCCAGCAGCCAAGAGGGGCCGGGCCTCTCCTATGGCTACACCTTC. This chain connects TRBV4-1 to TRBJ1-2, with D maybe TRBD1 (5 bases). Germline CDR1 reads MGHRA; CDR2 reads YSYEKL. V was pared by 0 bases and J by 4 bases, with 15 bases between. The CDR3 runs 16 residues.

The chain employs TRBV9 and TRBJ2-3, with D uncertain. Deletions cut 2 bases from V and 4 bases from J, with 14 bases between. This CDR3 is 15 amino acids long. CDR1 is SGDLS, CDR2 YYNGEE, per germline. The CDR3 loop is CASSVFTGFPDTQYF. The CDR3 DNA reads TGTGCCAGCAGCGTTTTCACGGGTTTCCCAGATACGCAGTATTTT.

The chain recombines TRBV19 with TRBJ2-1; 7 nucleotides align to TRBD2. There are 13 residues in the CDR3. Germline V gene lookup returns CDR1 LNHDA and CDR2 SQIVND (reference sequence). J was trimmed by 6 bases and V by 3 bases; bases with no gene match: 2. DNA of the CDR3: TGTGCCAGTAGTATGGGAGGGAGCAATGAGCAGTTCTTC. It specifies CASSMGGSNEQFF.

V gene TRBV18 combines with J gene TRBJ1-5; D uncertain. The germline gives CDR1 KGHSH, CDR2 LQKENI. Trimming took off 2 bases at V and 6 bases at J, with 8 bases between the two ends. The CDR3 contains 13 residues. Here the CDR3 reads CASSPGSGQPQHF. For the CDR3, the DNA is TGTGCCAGCTCACCAGGGTCAGGTCAGCCCCAGCATTTT.

The rearrangement joins TRBV24-1 to TRBJ2-1, with D possibly matching TRBD2 (5 bases). Looked up from germline, CDR1 is KGHDR and CDR2 is SFDVKD. This CDR3 is built from 13 residues. Trimming took 4 bases from V and 9 from J, leaving 12 bases between them. CDR3 sequence (DNA): TGTGCCACCAGTGACTTTACTAGTGGTGAGCAGTTCTTC. Translated: CATSDFTSGEQFF.

This chain connects TRBV3-1 (or the pseudogene TRBV3-2) to TRBJ2-5; D is possibly TRBD2 (5 bases). The CDR3 sequence is 17 residues long. The V end lost 0 bases, the J end lost 1 base, and 15 bases lay between the germline ends. CDR1 and CDR2 (germline): LGHDT, YNNKEL (reference sequence). Here the CDR3 reads CASSQDFEGLPQETQYF. The CDR3 bases are TGTGCCAGCAGCCAAGATTTTGAGGGTTTGCCCCAAGAGACCCAGTACTTC.

The chain carries TRBV28 and TRBJ1-6; the D gene is possibly TRBD1 (5 bases). The CDR3 spans 17 residues. The germline V and J ends were trimmed by 5 bases and 5 bases, with 19 bases remaining between them. The V gene's germline CDR1 is MDHEN and CDR2 SYDVKM. The CDR3 sequence: CASSPLAGRTDNSPLHF. CDR3 sequence (DNA): TGTGCCAGCAGTCCCCTCGCGGGGCGTACCGATAATTCACCCCTCCACTTT.

CDR3 region: CASSLRGGEQYF. The CDR3 DNA follows: TGTGCCAGCAGCTTGCGGGGGGGCGAGCAGTACTTC. This chain uses TRBV11-2 with TRBJ2-7, with TRBD2 matching over 9 bases. This CDR3 has 12 residues. Germline CDR1 is SGHAT and CDR2 is FQNNGV. V shed 3 bases and J 6 bases; nucleotides not matched to a gene: 0.

CDR3 residues: CASKTSLAQYF. In nucleotides, the CDR3 is TGTGCCAGCAAAACTAGCCTTGCCCAGTACTTC. The V call is TRBV7-9, the J call TRBJ2-5; a weak D match, TRBD2 (6 bases). Germline CDR1 reads SEHNR; CDR2 reads FQNEAQ (reference sequence). Trimming cost V 7 bases and J 9 bases, with 12 bases left between them. CDR3 length: 11 amino acids.

This chain joins TRBV3-1 (or the pseudogene TRBV3-2) and TRBJ2-3, with 7 bases aligning to TRBD2. V lost 4 bases, J lost 10 bases, and 2 bases stayed unmatched. Germline loops: CDR1 LGHDT, CDR2 YNNKEL (reference sequence). The length of the CDR3 is 11 residues. CDR3 amino acids: CASSPGLAQYF. DNA for the CDR3: TGTGCCAGCAGCCCCGGACTAGCGCAGTATTTT.

The chain combines TRBV6-2 or TRBV6-3 with TRBJ2-2; TRBD2 matches 11 bases. The CDR3 runs 18 residues. The ends lost 0 bases at V and 1 base at J; junction bases unmatched: 4. CDR1 is MNHEY and CDR2 is SVGEGT in the germline V gene. The CDR3 region is CASSYSGTSGKNTGELFF. The CDR3 DNA reads as TGTGCCAGCAGTTACTCGGGGACTAGCGGAAAGAACACCGGGGAGCTGTTTTTT.